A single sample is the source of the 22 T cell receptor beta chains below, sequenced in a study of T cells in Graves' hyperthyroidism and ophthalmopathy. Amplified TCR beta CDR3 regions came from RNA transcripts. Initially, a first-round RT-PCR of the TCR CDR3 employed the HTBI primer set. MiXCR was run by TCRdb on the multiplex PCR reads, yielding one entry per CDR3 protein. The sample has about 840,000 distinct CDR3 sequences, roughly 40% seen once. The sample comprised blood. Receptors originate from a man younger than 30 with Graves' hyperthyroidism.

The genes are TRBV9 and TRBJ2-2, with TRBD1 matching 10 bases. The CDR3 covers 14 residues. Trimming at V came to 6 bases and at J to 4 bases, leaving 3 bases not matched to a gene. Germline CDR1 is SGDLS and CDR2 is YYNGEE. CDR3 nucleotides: TGTGCCAGCAACGGACAGGGGGTCACCGGGGAGCTGTTTTTT. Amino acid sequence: CASNGQGVTGELFF.

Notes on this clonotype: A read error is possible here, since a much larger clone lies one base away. In nucleotides, the CDR3 is TGTGCCGGTAGTTCCCCGGACTACTATAATTCACCCCTCCACTTT. This sequence encodes CAGSSPDYYNSPLHF. The chain combines TRBV19 with TRBJ1-6; unclear D gene. The CDR3 spans 15 residues. The V gene's germline CDR1 is LNHDA and CDR2 SQIVND (reference sequence).

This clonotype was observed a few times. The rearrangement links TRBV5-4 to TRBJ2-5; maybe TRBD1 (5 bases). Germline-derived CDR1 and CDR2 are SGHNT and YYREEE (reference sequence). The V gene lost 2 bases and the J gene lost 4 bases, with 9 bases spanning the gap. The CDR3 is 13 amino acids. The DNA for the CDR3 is TGTGCCAGCAGCTTCTGGCAGGGAGAGACCCAGTACTTC. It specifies CASSFWQGETQYF.

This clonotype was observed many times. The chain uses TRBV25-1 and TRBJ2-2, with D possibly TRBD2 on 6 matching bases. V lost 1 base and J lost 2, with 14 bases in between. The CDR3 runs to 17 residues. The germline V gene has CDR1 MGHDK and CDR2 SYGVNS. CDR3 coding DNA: TGTGCCAGCAGTGAATTCGGGGGAGCTGGTAACACCGGGGAGCTGTTTTTT. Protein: CASSEFGGAGNTGELFF.

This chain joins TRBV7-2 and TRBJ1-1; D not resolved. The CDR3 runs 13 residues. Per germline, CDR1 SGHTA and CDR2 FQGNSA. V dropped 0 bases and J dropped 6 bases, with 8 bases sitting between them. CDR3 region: CASSLALRAEAFF. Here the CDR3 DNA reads TGTGCCAGCAGCTTAGCGCTTCGGGCTGAAGCTTTCTTT.

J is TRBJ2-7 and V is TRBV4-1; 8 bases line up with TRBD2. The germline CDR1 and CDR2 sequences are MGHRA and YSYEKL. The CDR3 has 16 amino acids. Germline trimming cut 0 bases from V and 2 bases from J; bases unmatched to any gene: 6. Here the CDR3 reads CASSQDQAGAAYEQYF. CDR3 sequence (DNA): TGCGCCAGCAGCCAAGATCAAGCGGGAGCCGCCTACGAGCAGTACTTC.

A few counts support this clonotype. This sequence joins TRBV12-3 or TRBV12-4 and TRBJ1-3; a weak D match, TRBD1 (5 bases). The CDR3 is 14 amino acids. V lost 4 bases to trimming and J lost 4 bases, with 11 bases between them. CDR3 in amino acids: CASSSYRQGNTIYF. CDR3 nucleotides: TGTGCCAGCAGTTCATACCGACAGGGAAACACCATATATTTT.

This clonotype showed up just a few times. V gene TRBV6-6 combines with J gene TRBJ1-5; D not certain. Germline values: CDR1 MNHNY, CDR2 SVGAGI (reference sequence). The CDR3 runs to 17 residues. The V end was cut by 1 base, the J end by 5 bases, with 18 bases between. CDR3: CASSYFRRWTPHQPQHF. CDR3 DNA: TGTGCCAGCAGTTACTTTCGTCGTTGGACCCCCCATCAGCCCCAGCATTTT.

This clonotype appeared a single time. The CDR3 nucleotides read TGTGCCAGCACCCTGGGCATCTCCTACGAGCAGTACTTC. It is translated as CASTLGISYEQYF. V and J are TRBV12-3 or TRBV12-4 and TRBJ2-7; no reliable D call. The ends were cut back, 7 bases at V and 0 bases at J, with 10 bases in the middle. The CDR3 is made up of 13 amino acids.

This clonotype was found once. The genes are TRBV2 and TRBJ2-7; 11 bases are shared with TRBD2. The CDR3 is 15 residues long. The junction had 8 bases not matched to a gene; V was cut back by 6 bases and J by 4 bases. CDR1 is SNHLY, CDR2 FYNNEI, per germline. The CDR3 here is CASSLGLAALYEQYF. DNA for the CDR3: TGTGCCAGCAGCCTGGGACTAGCGGCCCTTTACGAGCAGTACTTC.

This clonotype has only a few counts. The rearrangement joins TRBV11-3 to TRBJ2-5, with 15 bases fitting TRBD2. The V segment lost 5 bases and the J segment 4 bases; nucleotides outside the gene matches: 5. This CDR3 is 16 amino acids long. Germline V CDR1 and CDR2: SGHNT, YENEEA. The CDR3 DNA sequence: TGTGCCAGCAGCCGGTCGGGACTAGCGGGAGGAGAGACCCAGTACTTC. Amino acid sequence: CASSRSGLAGGETQYF.

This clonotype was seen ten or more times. The CDR3 loop reads CSVHGGVEAFF. The CDR3 DNA sequence: TGCAGCGTTCACGGCGGGGTCGAAGCTTTCTTT. The gene calls are TRBV29-1 and TRBJ1-1; no definite D call. Trimming cost V 5 bases and J 8 bases, with 12 bases left between them. Germline CDR1 reads SQVTM; CDR2 reads ANQGSEA. CDR3 length: 11 amino acids.

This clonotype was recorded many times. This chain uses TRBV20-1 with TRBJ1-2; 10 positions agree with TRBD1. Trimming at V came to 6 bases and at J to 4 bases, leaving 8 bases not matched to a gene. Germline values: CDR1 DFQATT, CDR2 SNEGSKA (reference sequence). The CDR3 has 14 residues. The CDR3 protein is CSAVGQGVGYGYTF. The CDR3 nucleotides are TGCAGTGCAGTTGGACAGGGGGTCGGCTATGGCTACACCTTC.

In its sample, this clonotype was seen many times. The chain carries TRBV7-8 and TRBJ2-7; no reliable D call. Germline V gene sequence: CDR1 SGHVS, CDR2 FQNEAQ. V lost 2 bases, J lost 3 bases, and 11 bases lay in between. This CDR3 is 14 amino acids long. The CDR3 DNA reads TGTGCCAGCAGCTTAAACTGGCAAGGCTACGAGCAGTACTTC. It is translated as CASSLNWQGYEQYF.

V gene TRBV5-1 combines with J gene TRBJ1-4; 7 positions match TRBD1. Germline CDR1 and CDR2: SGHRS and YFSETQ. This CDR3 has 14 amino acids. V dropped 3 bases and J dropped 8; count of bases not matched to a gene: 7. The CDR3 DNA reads TGCGCCAGCAGCTCCGGGCCAGGGGGGGAAAAACTGTTTTTT. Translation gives CASSSGPGGEKLFF.

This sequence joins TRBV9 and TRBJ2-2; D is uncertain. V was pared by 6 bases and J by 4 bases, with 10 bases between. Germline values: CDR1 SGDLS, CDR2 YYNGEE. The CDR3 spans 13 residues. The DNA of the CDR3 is TGTGCCAGCAAGGCAGGCGGCACCGGGGAGCTGTTTTTT. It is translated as CASKAGGTGELFF.

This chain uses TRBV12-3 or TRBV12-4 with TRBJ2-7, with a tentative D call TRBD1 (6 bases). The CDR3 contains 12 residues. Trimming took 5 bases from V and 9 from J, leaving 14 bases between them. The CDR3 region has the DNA TGTGCCAGCAGTAACGAGGGGGACCTGCAGTACTTC. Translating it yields CASSNEGDLQYF.

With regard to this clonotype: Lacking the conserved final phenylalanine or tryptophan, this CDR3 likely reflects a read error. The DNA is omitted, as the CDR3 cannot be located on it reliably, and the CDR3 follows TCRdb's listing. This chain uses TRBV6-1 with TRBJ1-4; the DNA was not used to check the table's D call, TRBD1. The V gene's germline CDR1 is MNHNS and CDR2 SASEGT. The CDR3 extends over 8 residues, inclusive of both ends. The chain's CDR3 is CASSVGTG.

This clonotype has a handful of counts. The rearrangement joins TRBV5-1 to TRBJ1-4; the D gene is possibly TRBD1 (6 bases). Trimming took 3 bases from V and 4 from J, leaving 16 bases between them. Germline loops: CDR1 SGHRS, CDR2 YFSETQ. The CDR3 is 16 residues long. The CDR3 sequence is CASSSPAQGNNEKLFF. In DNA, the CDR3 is TGCGCCAGCAGCTCCCCTGCCCAGGGGAATAATGAAAAACTGTTTTTT.

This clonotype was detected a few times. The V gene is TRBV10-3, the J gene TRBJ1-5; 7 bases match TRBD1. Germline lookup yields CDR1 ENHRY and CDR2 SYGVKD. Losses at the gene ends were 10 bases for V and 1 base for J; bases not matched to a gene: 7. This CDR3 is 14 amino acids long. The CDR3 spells CASDRDGSNQPQHF. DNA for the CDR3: TGTGCCAGCGACAGGGATGGGAGCAATCAGCCCCAGCATTTT.

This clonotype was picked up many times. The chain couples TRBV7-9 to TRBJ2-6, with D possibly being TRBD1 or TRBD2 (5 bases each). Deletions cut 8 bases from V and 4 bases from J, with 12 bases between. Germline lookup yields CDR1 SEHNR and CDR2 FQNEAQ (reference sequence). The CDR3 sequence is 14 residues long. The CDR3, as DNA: TGTGCCAGCCTGAGAGGGGTCGGGGCCAACGTCCTGACTTTC. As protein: CASLRGVGANVLTF.

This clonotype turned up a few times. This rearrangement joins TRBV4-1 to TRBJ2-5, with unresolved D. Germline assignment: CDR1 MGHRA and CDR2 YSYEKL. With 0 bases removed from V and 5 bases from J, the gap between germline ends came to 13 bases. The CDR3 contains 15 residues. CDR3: CASSQDGMSGETQYF. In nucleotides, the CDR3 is TGCGCCAGCAGCCAAGATGGGATGTCCGGCGAGACCCAGTACTTC.